This T cell receptor (beta chain) derives from a study of T cells in Graves' hyperthyroidism and ophthalmopathy. Study-level findings and limits: Ophthalmopathy was separated from stable hyperthyroidism by a 13 V-J model.

Using RNA transcripts as the source, TCR beta CDR3 regions were amplified. A set of HTBI primers served as the primers for a first-round RT-PCR of the TCR CDR3. TCRdb re-derived calls from the multiplex PCR reads in MiXCR, one entry per CDR3 protein. The data contain roughly 420,000 distinct CDR3 sequences, around a sixth of them seen just once; the ten biggest clones take up roughly 8%. Turning to this clonotype: No antigen is known for it.

If no ophthalmopathy progression occurred within 18 months, Graves' hyperthyroidism was stable. V was pared by 6 bases and J by 13 bases, with 15 bases between. This CDR3 region has 11 residues. Germline V lookup: CDR1 DFQATT, CDR2 SNEGSKA (reference sequence). The receptor comes from a woman younger than 30 with Graves' hyperthyroidism. The sequenced material came from blood. V is TRBV20-1 and J is TRBJ2-2; perhaps TRBD2 as D (5 bases). The CDR3: CSAPYEGGLFF. CDR3 sequence (DNA): TGCAGTGCCCCCTACGAGGGCGGGCTGTTTTTT.